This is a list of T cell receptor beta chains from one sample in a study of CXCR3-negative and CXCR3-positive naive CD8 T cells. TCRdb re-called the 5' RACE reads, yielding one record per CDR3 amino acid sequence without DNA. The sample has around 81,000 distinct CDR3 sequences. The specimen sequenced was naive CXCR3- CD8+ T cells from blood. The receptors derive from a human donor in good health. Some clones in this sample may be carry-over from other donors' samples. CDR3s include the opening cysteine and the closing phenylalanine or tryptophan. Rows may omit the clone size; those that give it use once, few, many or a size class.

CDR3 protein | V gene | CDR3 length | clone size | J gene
CASSIDDRFYEQYF | TRBV9 | 14 | NA | TRBJ2-7
CASSLPGSTDTQYF | TRBV12-3/TRBV12-4 | 14 | NA | TRBJ2-3
CASSSATGSHGYTF | TRBV4-1 | 14 | NA | TRBJ1-2
CASSYILASGRAGDTQYF | TRBV6-6 | 18 | NA | TRBJ2-3
CASTDGLVEQYF | TRBV7-6 | 12 | NA | TRBJ2-7
CASSQGGAAVTSGLSSYNEQFF | TRBV4-1 | 22 | NA | TRBJ2-1
CASSIEGTSGNEQFF | TRBV19 | 15 | NA | TRBJ2-1
CASSQDRVGEQYF | TRBV4-3 | 13 | medium-sized | TRBJ2-7
CSVEPATGSYEQYF | TRBV29-1 | 14 | NA | TRBJ2-7
CSARDEGGYGYTF | TRBV20-1 | 13 | NA | TRBJ1-2
CSAIDPLAGGTYNEQFF | TRBV20-1 | 17 | NA | TRBJ2-1
CAWSPGGGSYEQYF | TRBV30 | 14 | NA | TRBJ2-7
CASSLAGGYGYTF | TRBV6-2/TRBV6-3 | 13 | NA | TRBJ1-2
CSVVPAGVREQYF | TRBV29-1 | 13 | NA | TRBJ2-7
CASRRAQPYTDTQYF | TRBV7-9 | 15 | NA | TRBJ2-3
CASSIAGAYEQYF | TRBV19 | 13 | NA | TRBJ2-7
CASSQGVAKADTQYF | TRBV4-3 | 15 | NA | TRBJ2-3
CSVEVPTTYEQYF | TRBV29-1 | 13 | NA | TRBJ2-7
CASSRTVRTDTQYF | TRBV12-3/TRBV12-4 | 14 | NA | TRBJ2-3
CASSSRTEPSYEQYF | TRBV13 | 15 | NA | TRBJ2-7
CASSLGLAGGPTDTQYF | TRBV7-2 | 17 | NA | TRBJ2-3
CATLSFVNTEVFF | TRBV6-6 | 13 | NA | TRBJ1-1
CASTPGPPGTEAFF | TRBV7-2 | 14 | NA | TRBJ1-1
CASSYHGQEFWETQYF | TRBV12-3/TRBV12-4 | 16 | NA | TRBJ2-5
CSVLRQNTGELFF | TRBV29-1 | 13 | NA | TRBJ2-2
CASSGPGQREQYF | TRBV28 | 13 | NA | TRBJ2-7
CASRPGQGSLEETQYF | TRBV12-3/TRBV12-4 | 16 | NA | TRBJ2-5
CASSFAGPGELFF | TRBV7-7 | 13 | NA | TRBJ2-2
CASSDHLGDGYTF | TRBV7-3 | 13 | NA | TRBJ1-2
CASTEGHEQYF | TRBV7-9 | 11 | NA | TRBJ2-7
CASSYVVNNEQFF | TRBV6-5 | 13 | NA | TRBJ2-1
CASNRQWVLYNEQFF | TRBV28 | 15 | NA | TRBJ2-1
CSARGSAESYNEQFF | TRBV20-1 | 15 | NA | TRBJ2-1
CASSLGMGNEQFF | TRBV11-2 | 13 | NA | TRBJ2-1
CASSRTRPKKYF | TRBV21-1 | 12 | NA | TRBJ2-4
CASSQDDRSNTGELFF | TRBV4-3 | 16 | NA | TRBJ2-2
CSASPPGQGYYGYTF | TRBV20-1 | 15 | NA | TRBJ1-2
CASSSAKDQWETQYF | TRBV7-9 | 15 | NA | TRBJ2-5
CASSKRTIGLENTIYF | TRBV6-2/TRBV6-3 | 16 | NA | TRBJ1-3
CASSLEVGTGKTEAFF | TRBV7-9 | 16 | NA | TRBJ1-1
CASSVLVNTEAFF | TRBV9 | 13 | NA | TRBJ1-1
CASSADSQPQHF | TRBV7-9 | 12 | NA | TRBJ1-5
CSVAPGQGIYGYTF | TRBV29-1 | 14 | NA | TRBJ1-2
CASSIGTAVYNEQFF | TRBV27 | 15 | NA | TRBJ2-1
CASSRTRAPGELFF | TRBV7-9 | 14 | NA | TRBJ2-2
CSVEQAQETQYF | TRBV29-1 | 12 | NA | TRBJ2-5
CAIRPDRSYEQYF | TRBV10-2 | 13 | NA | TRBJ2-7
CASSLVPGQGLTDTQYF | TRBV5-5 | 17 | NA | TRBJ2-3
CATGTSGDNEQFF | TRBV10-3 | 13 | NA | TRBJ2-1
CASSLHGSSYNEQFF | TRBV27 | 15 | NA | TRBJ2-1
CSVEWEVETEAFF | TRBV29-1 | 13 | NA | TRBJ1-1
CASSSLPGIYNEQFF | TRBV28 | 15 | NA | TRBJ2-1
CASSLSLAGGRYNEQFF | TRBV27 | 17 | NA | TRBJ2-1
CAISEGHLMDEQFF | TRBV10-3 | 14 | NA | TRBJ2-1
CASSEEFQGYNSPLHF | TRBV6-1 | 16 | NA | TRBJ1-6
CASTPFGARGRVRQPQHF | TRBV28 | 18 | NA | TRBJ1-5
CSVEGSGTGYEQYF | TRBV29-1 | 14 | NA | TRBJ2-7
CASSDEGVRYEQYF | TRBV2 | 14 | NA | TRBJ2-7
CASSDSRRVISSYEQYF | TRBV7-9 | 17 | NA | TRBJ2-7
CAKTSGHYEQYF | TRBV6-2/TRBV6-3 | 12 | NA | TRBJ2-7